The 11 T cell receptor beta chains presented below share a single source sample, sequenced in a study of blood T cell repertoires in COVID-19. Using immunoSEQ multiplex PCR, the repertoire was profiled, and TCRdb retains in-frame clones only, with some absent. The table shows about 300,000 clones, with approximately 88% occurring only once. Material: peripheral blood. The receptors were gathered from a woman aged 25 to 39 who had recovered from COVID-19.

The chain joins TRBV5-1 to TRBJ1-2; no reliable D call. There are 15 residues in the CDR3. Per germline, CDR1 SGHRS and CDR2 YFSETQ. Trimming shortened V by 0 bases and J by 5 bases, and 14 bases separated the two germline ends. This CDR3 reads CASSLGAASGYGYTF. Here the CDR3 DNA reads TGCGCCAGCAGCTTGGGCGCGGCCTCGGGGTATGGCTACACCTTC.

This clone showed up just once. V gene TRBV12-5 combines with J gene TRBJ2-5; tentative D call: TRBD2 (7 bases). CDR1 LGHNT and CDR2 FRNRAP come from the germline V gene. Trimming stripped 0 bases from V and 4 bases from J, with 15 bases between. This CDR3 is 16 amino acids long. This CDR3 is CASGLVVEGGSETQYF. The DNA for the CDR3 is TGTGCTAGTGGTTTGGTAGTCGAGGGGGGGTCAGAGACCCAGTACTTC.

V is TRBV7-6 and J is TRBJ2-3, with 12 bases identical to TRBD2. This CDR3 is built from 15 residues. Per germline, CDR1 SGHVS and CDR2 FNYEAQ. Trimming cost V 1 base and J 15 bases; bases outside gene matches: 11. The CDR3 nucleotides read TGTGCCAGCAGCTTAGAGGGGCTAGCGGGGGGGCCGAGTTATTTT. Translating it yields CASSLEGLAGGPSYF. Supplemented by reference TRBV7-6 and TRBJ2-3, the full variable domain reads GAGVSQSPRYKVTKRGQDVALRCDPISGHVSLYWYRQALGQGPEFLTYFNYEAQQDKSGLPNDRFSAERPEGSISTLTIQRTEQRDSAMYRCASSLEGLAGGPSYFGPGTRLTVL.

This clone was found once. The rearrangement uses TRBV24-1 and TRBJ1-4; D gene unclear. The ends were cut back, 3 bases at V and 7 bases at J, with 11 bases in the middle. CDR1 and CDR2 (germline): KGHDR, SFDVKD. The CDR3 has 14 amino acids. The chain's CDR3 is CATSDVGGSEKLFF. CDR3 nucleotides: TGTGCCACCAGTGATGTCGGAGGTAGTGAAAAACTGTTTTTT.

The V and J genes are TRBV30 and TRBJ1-1; D is possibly TRBD1 (6 bases). The germline CDR1 and CDR2 sequences are GTSNPN and SVGIG (reference sequence). The CDR3 is made up of 11 amino acids. The CDR3 DNA follows: TGTGCACGGACAGAGAACACTGAAGCTTTCTTT. Translation gives CARTENTEAFF.

The chain links TRBV6-6 to TRBJ1-1; 7 bases match TRBD1. CDR1 and CDR2 (germline): MNHNY, SVGAGI (reference sequence). The CDR3 spans 16 residues. V gave up 5 bases and J gave up 1 base; unmatched junction bases: 10. The DNA for the CDR3 is TGTGCCAGCAGTGCAAACAGGGGTCGGGCGAACACTGAAGCTTTCTTT. This sequence encodes CASSANRGRANTEAFF.

The V call is TRBV5-4, the J call TRBJ2-7; 10 bases match TRBD2. Germline V lookup: CDR1 SGHNT, CDR2 YYREEE (reference sequence). V lost 4 bases and J lost 1; bases outside the gene matches: 8. The CDR3 runs 16 residues. This CDR3 is CASSPAGGFGSYEQYF. The CDR3 DNA reads TGTGCCAGCAGCCCAGCGGGAGGGTTCGGGTCCTACGAGCAGTACTTC. The complete variable domain, with remaining parts taken from reference TRBV5-4 and TRBJ2-7, reads ETGVTQSPTHLIKTRGQQVTLRCSSQSGHNTVSWYQQALGQGPQFIFQYYREEENGRGNFPPRFSGLQFPNYSSELNVNALELDDSALYLCASSPAGGFGSYEQYFGPGTRLTVT.

In this sample, this clone turned up once. The chain combines TRBV15 with TRBJ1-4; 11 bases match TRBD1. The CDR3 consists of 16 residues. Per the germline V gene, CDR1 is LNHNV and CDR2 is YYDKDF (reference sequence). V trimming: 9 bases; J trimming: 8 bases; junction bases outside the gene matches: 14. CDR3 in amino acids: CATNDPGTGGREKLFF. CDR3 coding DNA: TGTGCCACTAACGACCCCGGGACAGGGGGTAGGGAAAAACTGTTTTTT.

The J gene is TRBJ2-7, the V gene TRBV2; D is ambiguous. The CDR3 has 11 amino acids. Trimming took 2 bases from V and 5 from J, leaving 4 bases between them. Per germline, CDR1 SNHLY and CDR2 FYNNEI. The CDR3 sequence is CASSETHEQYF. The CDR3 DNA reads as TGTGCCAGCAGTGAAACTCACGAGCAGTACTTC.

The chain carries TRBV18 and TRBJ1-2, with D unclear. CDR1 is KGHSH and CDR2 is LQKENI in the germline V gene. This CDR3 spans 13 amino acids. Deletions cut 3 bases from V and 2 bases from J, with 7 bases between. This chain's CDR3 is CASSPRQNYGYTF. The CDR3 DNA reads as TGTGCCAGCTCACCGAGGCAGAACTATGGCTACACCTTC.

V is TRBV2 and J is TRBJ2-1; D gene ambiguous. Trimming stripped 2 bases from V and 0 bases from J, with 8 bases between. Germline assignment: CDR1 SNHLY and CDR2 FYNNEI. The CDR3 loop spans 15 amino acids. CDR3 nucleotides: TGTGCCAGCAGTGAACTACTACTCTCCTACAATGAGCAGTTCTTC. It is translated as CASSELLLSYNEQFF.